This record looks at one T cell receptor (beta chain) sequence and its context. In the original processing: Reference gene primer amplification gave estimated nucleated cell counts. Repertoires were generated with immunoSEQ multiplex PCR, while TCRdb's copy carries only in-frame clones and drops some. V and J calls and clone size are those listed in that table; D and trimming were worked out from the DNA. The data contain 93,000 or so clones, about 88% of them singletons. The data are from a study of blood T cell repertoires in COVID-19. Study at large: Both acute and convalescent COVID-19 samples were obtained from the United States, Italy and Spain.

The V and J ends lost 5 bases and 7 bases respectively, with 18 bases between them. Germline V lookup: CDR1 SGHTA, CDR2 FQGNSA. The CDR3 runs to 15 residues. The receptor comes from a human donor in a cohort sampled during active COVID-19. The gene calls are TRBV7-2 and TRBJ2-1; D remains ambiguous. Sequenced input: peripheral blood. DNA for the CDR3: TGTGCCAGCAGCCTAACTACGGATCTTCGTAATGAGCAGTTCTTC. Protein: CASSLTTDLRNEQFF.